The clone carrying this T cell receptor beta chain occurred a few times. The antigen remains unidentified. V lost 0 bases, J lost 4 bases, and 7 bases stayed unmatched. This CDR3 spans 16 amino acids. CDR1 is DFQATT, CDR2 SNEGSKA, per germline (reference sequence). This record comes from a study of CD8 T cells in ankylosing spondylitis. The study, taken as a whole, reports: Disease-linked clones, CD8+, were relatively rare in peripheral blood. Reportedly, significant enrichment of disease-linked clones occurred in matched ankylosing spondylitis synovial fluid. Among TCR beta sequences, a motif of fewer than 10 highly homologous variants appeared characteristic of ankylosing spondylitis blood.

The TCR beta libraries were generated through quantitative 5'-RACE incorporating molecular barcodes. Via MiXCR, TCRdb re-called the 5' RACE reads, giving one row per CDR3 protein. The repertoire holds a few hundred thousand distinct CDR3 sequences, around 7.6% seen once, with 13% to 15% in the top ten. Sequencing was performed on blood, either unsorted or a sorted T cell fraction (not recorded which). The rearrangement uses TRBV20-1 and TRBJ2-1, with 9 bases identical to TRBD2. This TCR came from a male donor with ankylosing spondylitis. CDR3 amino acids: CSARETGTSSYNEQFF. Here the CDR3 DNA reads TGCAGTGCTAGAGAGACCGGGACTAGCTCTTACAATGAGCAGTTCTTC.